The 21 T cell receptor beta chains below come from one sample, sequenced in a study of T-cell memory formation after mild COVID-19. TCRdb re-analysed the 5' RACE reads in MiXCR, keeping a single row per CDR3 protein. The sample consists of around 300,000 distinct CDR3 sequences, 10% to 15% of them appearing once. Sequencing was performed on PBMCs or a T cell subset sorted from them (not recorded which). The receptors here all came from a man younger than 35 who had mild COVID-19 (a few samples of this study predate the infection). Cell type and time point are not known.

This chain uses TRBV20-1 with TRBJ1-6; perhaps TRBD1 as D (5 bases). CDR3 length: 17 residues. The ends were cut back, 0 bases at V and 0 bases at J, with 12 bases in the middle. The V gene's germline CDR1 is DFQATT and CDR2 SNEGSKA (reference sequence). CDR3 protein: CSARDKGRVSYNSPLHF. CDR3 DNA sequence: TGCAGTGCTAGAGATAAGGGCAGGGTCTCCTATAATTCACCCCTCCACTTT.

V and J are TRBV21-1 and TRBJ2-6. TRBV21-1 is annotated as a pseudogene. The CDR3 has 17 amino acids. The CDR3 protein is CASRKKGQPSGANVLTF. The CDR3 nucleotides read TGTGCCAGCCGGAAAAAGGGTCAACCCTCTGGGGCCAACGTCCTGACTTTC.

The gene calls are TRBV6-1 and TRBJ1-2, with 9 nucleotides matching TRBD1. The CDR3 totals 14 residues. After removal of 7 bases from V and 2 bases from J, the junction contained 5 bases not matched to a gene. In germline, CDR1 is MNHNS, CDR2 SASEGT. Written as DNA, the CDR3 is TGTGCCAGCACCCTGGGACAGGGCAACTATGGCTACACCTTC. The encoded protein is CASTLGQGNYGYTF.

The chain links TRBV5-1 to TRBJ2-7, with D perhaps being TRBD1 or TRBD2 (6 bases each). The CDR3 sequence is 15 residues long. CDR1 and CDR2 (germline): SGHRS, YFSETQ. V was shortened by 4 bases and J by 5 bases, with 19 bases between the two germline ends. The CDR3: CASSPPQGRSNEQYF. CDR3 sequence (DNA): TGCGCCAGCAGCCCTCCGCAGGGGAGGTCCAACGAGCAGTACTTC.

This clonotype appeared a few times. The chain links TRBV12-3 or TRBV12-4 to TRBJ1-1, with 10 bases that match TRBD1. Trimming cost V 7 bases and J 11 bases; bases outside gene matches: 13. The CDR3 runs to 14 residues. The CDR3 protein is CASMLTGGISGAFF. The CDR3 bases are TGTGCCAGCATGCTGACAGGGGGCATCTCTGGTGCTTTCTTT.

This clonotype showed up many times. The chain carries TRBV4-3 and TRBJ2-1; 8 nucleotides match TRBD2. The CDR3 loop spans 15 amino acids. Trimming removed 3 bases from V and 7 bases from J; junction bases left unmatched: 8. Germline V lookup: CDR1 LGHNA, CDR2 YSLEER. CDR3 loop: CASSQPSGGRNEQFF. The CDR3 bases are TGCGCCAGCAGCCAGCCCAGCGGGGGTAGGAATGAGCAGTTCTTC.

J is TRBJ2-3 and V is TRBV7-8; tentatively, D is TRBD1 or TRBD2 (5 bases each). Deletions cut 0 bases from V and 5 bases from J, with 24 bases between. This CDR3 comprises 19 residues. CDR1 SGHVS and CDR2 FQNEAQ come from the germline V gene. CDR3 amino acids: CASSLAPRTRGTVGDTQYF. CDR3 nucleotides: TGTGCCAGCAGCTTAGCACCTAGGACACGGGGCACGGTCGGAGATACGCAGTATTTT.

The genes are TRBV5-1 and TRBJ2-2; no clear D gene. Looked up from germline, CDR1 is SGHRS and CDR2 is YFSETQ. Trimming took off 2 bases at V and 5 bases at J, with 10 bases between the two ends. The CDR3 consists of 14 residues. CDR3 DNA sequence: TGCGCCAGCAGCTTCGATTTGTCAACCGGGGAGCTGTTTTTT. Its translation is CASSFDLSTGELFF.

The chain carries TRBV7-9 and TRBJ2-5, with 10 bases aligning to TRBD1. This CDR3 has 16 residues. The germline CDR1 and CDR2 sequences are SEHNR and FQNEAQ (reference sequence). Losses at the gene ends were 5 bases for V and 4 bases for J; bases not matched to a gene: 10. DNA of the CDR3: TGTGCCAGCAGCCAAACCCGGGACAGGGGAAGAGAGACCCAGTACTTC. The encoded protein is CASSQTRDRGRETQYF. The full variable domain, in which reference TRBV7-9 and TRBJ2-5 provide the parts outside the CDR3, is DTGVSQNPRHKITKRGQNVTFRCDPISEHNRLYWYRQTLGQGPEFLTYFQNEAQLEKSRLLSDRFSAERPKGSFSTLEIQRTEQGDSAMYLCASSQTRDRGRETQYFGPGTRLLVL.

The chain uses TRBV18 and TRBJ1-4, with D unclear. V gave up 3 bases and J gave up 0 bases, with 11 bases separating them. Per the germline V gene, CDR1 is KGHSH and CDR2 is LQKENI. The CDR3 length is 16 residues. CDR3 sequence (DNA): TGTGCCAGCTCACCTACGGGGTTCGCAACTAATGAAAAACTGTTTTTT. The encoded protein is CASSPTGFATNEKLFF.

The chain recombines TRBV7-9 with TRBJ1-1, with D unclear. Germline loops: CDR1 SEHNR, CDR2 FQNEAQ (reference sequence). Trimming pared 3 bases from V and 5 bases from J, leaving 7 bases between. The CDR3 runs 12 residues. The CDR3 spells CASSFSRTEAFF. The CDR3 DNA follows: TGTGCCAGCAGCTTTAGTAGGACTGAAGCTTTCTTT. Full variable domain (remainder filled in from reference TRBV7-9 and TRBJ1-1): DTGVSQNPRHKITKRGQNVTFRCDPISEHNRLYWYRQTLGQGPEFLTYFQNEAQLEKSRLLSDRFSAERPKGSFSTLEIQRTEQGDSAMYLCASSFSRTEAFFGQGTRLTVV.

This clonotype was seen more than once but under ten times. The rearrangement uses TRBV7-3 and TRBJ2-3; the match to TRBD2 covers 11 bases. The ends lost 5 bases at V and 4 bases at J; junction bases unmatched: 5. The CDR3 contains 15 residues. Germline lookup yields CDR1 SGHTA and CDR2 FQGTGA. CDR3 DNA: TGTGCCAGCAGCCCGACTAGCGGGGTTTCAGATACGCAGTATTTT. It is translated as CASSPTSGVSDTQYF.

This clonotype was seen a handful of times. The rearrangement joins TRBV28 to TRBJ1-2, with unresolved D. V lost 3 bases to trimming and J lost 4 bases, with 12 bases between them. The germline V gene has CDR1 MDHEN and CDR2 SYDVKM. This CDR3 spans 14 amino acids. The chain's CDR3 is CASSLWESGYGYTF. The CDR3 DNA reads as TGTGCCAGCAGTTTGTGGGAAAGCGGCTATGGCTACACCTTC.

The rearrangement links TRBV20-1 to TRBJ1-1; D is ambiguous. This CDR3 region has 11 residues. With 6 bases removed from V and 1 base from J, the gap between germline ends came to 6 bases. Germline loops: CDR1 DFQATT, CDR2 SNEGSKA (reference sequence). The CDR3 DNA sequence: TGCAGTGCGTCAGGGAACACTGAAGCTTTCTTT. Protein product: CSASGNTEAFF.

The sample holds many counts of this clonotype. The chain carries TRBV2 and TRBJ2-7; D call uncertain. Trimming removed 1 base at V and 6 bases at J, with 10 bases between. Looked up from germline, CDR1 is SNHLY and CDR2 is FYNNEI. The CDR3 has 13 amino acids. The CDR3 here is CASSEVFFPEQYV. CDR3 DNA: TGTGCCAGCAGTGAAGTGTTCTTTCCCGAGCAGTACGTC.

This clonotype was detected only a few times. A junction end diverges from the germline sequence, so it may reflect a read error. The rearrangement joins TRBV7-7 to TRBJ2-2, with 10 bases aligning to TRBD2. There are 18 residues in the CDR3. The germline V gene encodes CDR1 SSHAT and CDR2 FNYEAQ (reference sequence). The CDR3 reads CASSVGLAGARGTGELFF. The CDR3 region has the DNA TGTGCTAGCAGCGTGGGGCTAGCGGGGGCCAGAGGGACCGGGGAGCTGTTTTTT.

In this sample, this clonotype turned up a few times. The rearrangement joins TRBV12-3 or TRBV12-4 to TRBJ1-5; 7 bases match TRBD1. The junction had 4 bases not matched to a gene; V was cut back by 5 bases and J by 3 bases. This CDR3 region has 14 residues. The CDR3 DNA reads TGTGCCAGCAGTCGGGACAGTTCCAATCAGCCCCAGCATTTT. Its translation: CASSRDSSNQPQHF.

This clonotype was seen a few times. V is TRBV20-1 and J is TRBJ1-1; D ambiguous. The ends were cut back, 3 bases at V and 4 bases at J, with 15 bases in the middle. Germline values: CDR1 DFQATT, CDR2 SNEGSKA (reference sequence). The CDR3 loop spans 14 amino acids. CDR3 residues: CSASFGSTGTEAFF. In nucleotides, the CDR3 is TGCAGTGCTAGTTTTGGGTCCACCGGCACTGAAGCTTTCTTT.

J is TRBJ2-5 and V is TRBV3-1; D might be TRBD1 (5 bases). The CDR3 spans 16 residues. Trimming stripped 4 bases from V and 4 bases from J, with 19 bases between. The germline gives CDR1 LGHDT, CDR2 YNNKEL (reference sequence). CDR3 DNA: TGTGCCAGCAGCCTTAACCAGGGCAGGGAAGGAGAGACCCAGTACTTC. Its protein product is CASSLNQGREGETQYF.

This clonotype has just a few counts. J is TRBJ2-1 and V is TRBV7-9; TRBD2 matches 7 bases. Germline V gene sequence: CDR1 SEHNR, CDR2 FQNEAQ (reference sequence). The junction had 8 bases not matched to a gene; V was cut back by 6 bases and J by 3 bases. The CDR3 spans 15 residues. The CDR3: CASREAGNLYNEQFF. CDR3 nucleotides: TGTGCCAGCAGGGAAGCGGGGAACCTCTACAATGAGCAGTTCTTC.

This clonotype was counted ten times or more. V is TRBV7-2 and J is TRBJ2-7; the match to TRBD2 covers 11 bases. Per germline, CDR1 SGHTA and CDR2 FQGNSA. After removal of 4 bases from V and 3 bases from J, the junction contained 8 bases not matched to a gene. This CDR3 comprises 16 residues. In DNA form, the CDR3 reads TGTGCCAGCAGCTGCCCGACTAGCGGGGAGAACTACGAGCAGTACGTC. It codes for CASSCPTSGENYEQYV.